This T cell receptor (beta chain) comes out of a study of beta chain features in type 1 diabetes. Concerning this clone: Its antigen is undetermined.

Findings of the study overall: It was possible that PCR favored shorter templates, equally so in patients and controls.

Investigators reverse transcribed all isolated RNA, so they sequenced expressed TCRB transcripts. Clones were read by immunoSEQ multiplex PCR, and TCRdb kept only the in-frame ones, dropping some. Of about 220,000 clones listed, under 13% were seen once; the top ten hold 1% to 1.5%. This clonotype was obtained from a man aged 18 to 35 in good health. What was sequenced was central memory CD4+ T cells from blood.

Written as DNA, the CDR3 is TGCGCCAGCAGCCACCCCGGGTACGAGCAGTACTTC. Residues: CASSHPGYEQYF. The chain employs TRBV5-1 and TRBJ2-7; D remains unclear. V was pared by 4 bases and J by 4 bases, with 9 bases between. This CDR3 is built from 12 residues. CDR1 is SGHRS and CDR2 is YFSETQ in the germline V gene.